This TCR beta chain is from a study of T cells in localized non-small cell lung cancer. Data came from immunoSEQ multiplex PCR; TCRdb stores just in-frame clones and leaves some out. The table has 45,000 to 60,000 clones, around 81% seen once. Findings and caveats of the study: Since sequencing was restricted to only one region of the tumor, intratumor heterogeneity remains a possibility. Tumor trailed uninvolved adjacent lung in T cell clonality, which peaked there.

Remarks on this clone: Its antigen is not identified.

The CDR3 contains 14 residues. V lost 4 bases and J 7 bases, leaving 14 bases between the germline ends. CDR1 is SGHTA and CDR2 is FQGNSA in the germline V gene. This sample comprised peripheral blood, obtained before any cancer treatment. This receptor was obtained from an older female donor with stage II squamous cell lung carcinoma. The rearrangement joins TRBV7-2 to TRBJ2-4; D is possibly TRBD1 (6 bases). CDR3 in amino acids: CASSSDRPRNIQYF. The CDR3 region has the DNA TGTGCCAGCAGCTCCGACAGGCCCCGTAACATTCAGTACTTC.